This TCR beta chain was identified during a study of early T cells in non-severe SARS-CoV-2 infection. On the study more broadly: Unsorted whole blood bulk RNA was sequenced, with unpaired chains.

Unique molecular identifiers were affixed to single, distinct cDNA molecules. TCRdb itself ran the 5' RACE reads through MiXCR, one entry per CDR3 protein. The sample carries about 70,000 distinct CDR3 sequences, around 15% recorded once. This clonotype was recorded many times. Its specificity is unknown. The V and J ends lost 8 bases and 8 bases, in that order; junction bases with no gene match: 12. Germline V gene sequence: CDR1 MGHDK, CDR2 SYGVNS. The CDR3 spans 15 residues. Findings and caveats of the study: The study's VDJdb matching favored anti-spike CD8 responses and missed private and CD4 specificities.

The specimen comprised whole blood, sampled at baseline. The rearrangement uses TRBV25-1 and TRBJ1-6; the match to TRBD1 covers 7 bases. The clonotype was recovered from an adult who was a healthcare worker with PCR-confirmed SARS-CoV-2 infection or an uninfected control (not recorded which). CDR3 in DNA: TGTGCCAGCTCCAACGGGGGGGACAGAGATTCACCCCTCCACTTT. Translation: CASSNGGDRDSPLHF.